Listed below are T cell receptor beta chains from one sample, sequenced in a study of cytomegalovirus exposure and HLA in healthy donors. TCRdb's copy holds only in-frame clones and misses some; the assay was immunoSEQ multiplex PCR. The data show 100,000 to 120,000 clones, approximately 67% seen once. The specimen sequenced was PBMCs. These receptor sequences come from a young man in good health and CMV-seropositive. Each CDR3 is given with its conserved first and last residue. Fields, in order: V gene, J gene, clone size, D gene, CDR3 protein, CDR3 DNA. The D gene is left open where the match is weak. Expanded clones are given a class, and other clones once, few, many or no size at all.

V gene: TRBV7-9; J gene: TRBJ2-1; clone size: few; D gene: -; CDR3 protein: CASNSQRPSSYNEQFF; CDR3 DNA: TGTGCCAGCAATTCCCAGCGTCCCAGCTCCTACAATGAGCAGTTCTTC
V gene: TRBV2; J gene: TRBJ2-3; clone size: -; D gene: TRBD1; CDR3 protein: CASSRDRGPTDTQYF; CDR3 DNA: TGTGCCAGCAGTCGGGACAGGGGACCCACAGATACGCAGTATTTT
V gene: TRBV6-5; J gene: TRBJ1-1; clone size: -; D gene: -; CDR3 protein: CASSDPGLGNTEAFF; CDR3 DNA: TGTGCCAGCAGCGACCCGGGATTAGGGAACACTGAAGCTTTCTTT
V gene: TRBV28; J gene: TRBJ1-1; clone size: -; D gene: -; CDR3 protein: CASRLSGVSTEAFF; CDR3 DNA: TGTGCCAGCAGACTTTCGGGGGTGAGCACTGAAGCTTTCTTT
V gene: TRBV5-1; J gene: TRBJ2-1; clone size: -; D gene: TRBD2; CDR3 protein: CASRLAGGNNNEQFF; CDR3 DNA: TGCGCCAGCAGGTTAGCGGGGGGAAATAACAATGAGCAGTTCTTC
V gene: TRBV6-6; J gene: TRBJ2-4; clone size: -; D gene: -; CDR3 protein: CASRPPGTLDNIQYF; CDR3 DNA: TGTGCCAGCAGGCCCCCCGGGACACTCGATAACATTCAGTACTTC
V gene: TRBV5-1; J gene: TRBJ2-5; clone size: -; D gene: TRBD2; CDR3 protein: CASTTRLAGGQETQYF; CDR3 DNA: TGCGCCAGCACCACCAGACTAGCGGGGGGGCAAGAGACCCAGTACTTC
V gene: TRBV19; J gene: TRBJ2-5; clone size: few; D gene: -; CDR3 protein: CASRGSGLQETQYF; CDR3 DNA: TGTGCCAGTAGGGGATCGGGACTCCAAGAGACCCAGTACTTC
V gene: TRBV11-2; J gene: TRBJ1-1; clone size: -; D gene: TRBD1; CDR3 protein: CASSSVQGTNTEAFF; CDR3 DNA: TGTGCCAGCAGCTCAGTACAGGGGACTAACACTGAAGCTTTCTTT
V gene: TRBV18; J gene: TRBJ2-2; clone size: -; D gene: -; CDR3 protein: CASSEGVSTGELFF; CDR3 DNA: TGTGCCAGCTCAGAAGGGGTGAGCACCGGGGAGCTGTTTTTT
V gene: TRBV5-1; J gene: TRBJ2-1; clone size: -; D gene: -; CDR3 protein: CASSLARGVEGEQFF; CDR3 DNA: TGCGCCAGCAGCCTGGCGCGCGGGGTAGAGGGTGAGCAGTTCTTC
V gene: TRBV9; J gene: TRBJ2-3; clone size: -; D gene: -; CDR3 protein: CASSVAHPGPGGGQYF; CDR3 DNA: TGTGCCAGCAGCGTAGCCCATCCGGGACCCGGGGGTGGGCAGTATTTT
V gene: TRBV21-1; J gene: TRBJ2-7; clone size: -; D gene: -; CDR3 protein: CASSRLDRTLLNYEQYF; CDR3 DNA: TGTGCCAGCAGCAGATTAGACAGGACTTTACTTAACTACGAGCAGTACTTC
V gene: TRBV7-9; J gene: TRBJ1-2; clone size: -; D gene: -; CDR3 protein: CASSLEQGGYGYTF; CDR3 DNA: TGTGCCAGCAGCTTAGAGCAGGGCGGTTATGGCTACACCTTC
V gene: TRBV7-9; J gene: TRBJ2-2; clone size: -; D gene: TRBD1; CDR3 protein: CASSTDRGSGELFF; CDR3 DNA: TGTGCCAGCAGTACGGACAGGGGAAGCGGGGAGCTGTTTTTT
V gene: TRBV2; J gene: TRBJ1-2; clone size: -; D gene: -; CDR3 protein: CASSESGEYDGYTF; CDR3 DNA: TGTGCCAGCAGTGAAAGCGGGGAATATGATGGCTACACCTTC
V gene: TRBV5-4; J gene: TRBJ1-4; clone size: -; D gene: -; CDR3 protein: CASSLDGRNNEKLFF; CDR3 DNA: TGTGCCAGCAGCTTGGATGGCAGGAATAATGAAAAACTGTTTTTT
V gene: TRBV6-1; J gene: TRBJ1-1; clone size: -; D gene: -; CDR3 protein: CASSEFGGPYTEAFF; CDR3 DNA: TGTGCCAGCAGTGAATTCGGGGGGCCCTACACTGAAGCTTTCTTT
V gene: TRBV7-9; J gene: TRBJ2-3; clone size: -; D gene: -; CDR3 protein: CASRRSTSTDTQYF; CDR3 DNA: TGTGCCAGCAGGCGGTCAACTAGCACAGATACGCAGTATTTT
V gene: TRBV7-9; J gene: TRBJ1-5; clone size: -; D gene: TRBD1; CDR3 protein: CSSSPGQGNQPQHF; CDR3 DNA: TGTTCCAGCAGCCCGGGACAGGGGAATCAGCCCCAGCATTTT
V gene: TRBV6-5; J gene: TRBJ2-1; clone size: -; D gene: -; CDR3 protein: CASSPDSYNEQFF; CDR3 DNA: TGTGCCAGCAGCCCGGACAGCTACAATGAGCAGTTCTTC
V gene: TRBV5-1; J gene: TRBJ2-1; clone size: few; D gene: -; CDR3 protein: CASSLVRGPYNEQFF; CDR3 DNA: TGCGCCAGCAGCTTGGTCCGGGGTCCTTACAATGAGCAGTTCTTC